This T cell receptor beta chain was recovered during a study of T-cell reconstitution after alpha-beta-depleted transplantation in children. CDR3 length: 17 residues. Germline CDR1 is SGHNT and CDR2 is YENEEA. J was trimmed by 3 bases and V by 0 bases; bases with no gene match: 8. The library targeted TCRbeta and was prepared with unique molecular identifiers. TCRdb reprocessed the PCR reads via MiXCR and lists one record per CDR3 protein. Of hundreds of thousands of distinct CDR3 sequences listed, about 16% are singletons. The TCR sequence derives from a human donor who donated a stem cell graft to a child with acute lymphoblastic leukemia. The chain employs TRBV11-3 and TRBJ2-7; 10 bases agree with TRBD2. Sequences were derived from PBMCs from the stem cell graft donor, sampled from the stem cell graft. Here the CDR3 reads CASSLDLAGAGIYEQYF. In DNA, the CDR3 is TGTGCCAGCAGCTTAGATCTAGCGGGAGCCGGCATCTACGAGCAGTACTTC.